The 18 T cell receptor beta chains in this list originate from one sample, sequenced in a study of T cells in Graves' hyperthyroidism and ophthalmopathy. TCR beta CDR3 region amplification was performed from RNA transcripts. First-round RT-PCR of the TCR CDR3 relied on the HTBI primer set. TCRdb processed the multiplex PCR reads anew with MiXCR; each CDR3 protein has one entry. The profile shows about 700,000 distinct CDR3 sequences, 12% to 15% of them singletons. The sample consisted of blood. These receptors were taken from a woman aged 18-35 years with Graves' hyperthyroidism.

This clonotype was observed a few times. The chain recombines TRBV11-2 with TRBJ2-7, with TRBD2 matching 7 bases. The CDR3 has 16 residues. V was pared by 6 bases and J by 3 bases, with 14 bases of the junction left unmatched. From germline, CDR1 is SGHAT and CDR2 FQNNGV. CDR3 DNA: TGTGCCAGCAGTTCTGGAGGGACTACCCCGGGCTACGAGCAGTACTTC. It specifies CASSSGGTTPGYEQYF.

This clonotype was detected ten times or more. The chain carries TRBV11-2 and TRBJ2-2, with 9 nucleotides matching TRBD2. Germline V gene data show CDR1 as SGHAT and CDR2 as FQNNGV. Trimming took 1 base from V and 2 from J; bases not matched to a gene: 8. The length of the CDR3 is 18 residues. CDR3 residues: CASSLVGSGSSNTGELFF. The CDR3 DNA sequence: TGTGCCAGCAGCTTAGTGGGTAGCGGGAGCTCTAACACCGGGGAGCTGTTTTTT. Looking up the rest from reference TRBV11-2 and TRBJ2-2 gives the full variable domain: EAGVAQSPRYKIIEKRQSVAFWCNPISGHATLYWYQQILGQGPKLLIQFQNNGVVDDSQLPKDRFSAERLKGVDSTLKIQPAKLEDSAVYLCASSLVGSGSSNTGELFFGEGSRLTVL.

This clonotype has at least ten counts. The chain has TRBV18 and TRBJ1-6; TRBD1 matches at 7 bases. Looked up from germline, CDR1 is KGHSH and CDR2 is LQKENI. With V trimmed by 0 bases and J by 5 bases, 1 base remained unmatched. This CDR3 is 15 amino acids long. The CDR3 bases are TGTGCCAGCTCACCACCGGGACAGAATAATTCACCCCTCCACTTT. Its protein product is CASSPPGQNNSPLHF. The whole variable domain, filled in from reference TRBV18 and TRBJ1-6, reads NAGVMQNPRHLVRRRGQEARLRCSPMKGHSHVYWYRQLPEEGLKFMVYLQKENIIDESGMPKERFSAEFPKEGPSILRIQQVVRGDSAAYFCASSPPGQNNSPLHFGNGTRLTVT.

This chain uses TRBV30 with TRBJ2-1, with a possible D match to TRBD2 (6 bases). CDR1 and CDR2 from the germline V gene are GTSNPN and SVGIG (reference sequence). Trimming cost V 5 bases and J 7 bases, with 15 bases left between them. This CDR3 has 13 residues. The CDR3 is CAWSSGGMNEQFF. CDR3 in DNA: TGTGCCTGGTCCTCCGGGGGAATGAATGAGCAGTTCTTC.

This clonotype was detected many times. The V and J genes are TRBV9 and TRBJ1-2; 10 bases line up with TRBD1. With 4 bases clipped from V and 8 bases from J, the junction kept 8 bases outside the gene matches. The CDR3 has 14 amino acids. Germline CDR1 is SGDLS and CDR2 is YYNGEE. The CDR3 region has the DNA TGTGCCAGCAGCCCCCGACAGGGGGCGCGGGGCTACACCTTC. This codes for CASSPRQGARGYTF.

This clonotype was observed at least ten times. V is TRBV29-1 and J is TRBJ1-1; 8 bases align to TRBD1. Germline lookup yields CDR1 SQVTM and CDR2 ANQGSEA. The trim removed 1 base at V and 4 bases at J, leaving 5 bases unmatched. This CDR3 contains 14 residues. For the CDR3, the DNA is TGCAGCGTTGAAGCCTATGGGACAGGCACTGAAGCTTTCTTT. Protein sequence: CSVEAYGTGTEAFF. Drawing the rest from reference TRBV29-1 and TRBJ1-1, the complete variable domain is SAVISQKPSRDICQRGTSLTIQCQVDSQVTMMFWYRQQPGQSLTLIATANQGSEATYESGFVIDKFPISRPNLTFSTLTVSNMSPEDSSIYLCSVEAYGTGTEAFFGQGTRLTVV.

About this clonotype: The CDR3 ends on some other residue instead of the conserved phenylalanine or tryptophan, so this is likely a read error. The chain links TRBV6-1 to TRBJ2-7, with D perhaps TRBD1 (5 bases). The CDR3 is 13 residues long. Germline-derived CDR1 and CDR2 are MNHNS and SASEGT. The ends were cut back, 4 bases at V and 4 bases at J, with 11 bases in the middle. The CDR3 bases are TGTGCCAGCAGTGTCCTACAGGAGTACGAGCAGTACTCC. It specifies CASSVLQEYEQYS.

Concerning this clonotype: A much more abundant neighbour one base away suggests this may be a read error. V usage is TRBV7-9 and J usage is TRBJ2-7; D remains unclear. The V gene lost 5 bases and the J gene lost 9 bases, with 14 bases spanning the gap. The CDR3 sequence is 12 residues long. Per germline, CDR1 SEHNR and CDR2 FQNEAQ (reference sequence). CDR3 residues: CASSDMGIGQYF. The CDR3 DNA reads TGTGCCAGCAGCGACATGGGTATCGGGCAGTACTTC.

This clonotype was seen repeatedly, ten times or more. The gene calls are TRBV30 and TRBJ1-1; D not resolved. The ends were cut back, 3 bases at V and 5 bases at J, with 25 bases in the middle. Germline lookup yields CDR1 GTSNPN and CDR2 SVGIG (reference sequence). This CDR3 spans 17 amino acids. CDR3 residues: CAWRDLYRYGGRTEAFF. The CDR3 DNA sequence: TGTGCCTGGAGGGACTTATATCGCTACGGAGGGAGGACTGAAGCTTTCTTT.

This clonotype was counted at least ten times. V usage is TRBV20-1 and J usage is TRBJ2-5, with D perhaps matching TRBD2 (5 bases). The V gene's germline CDR1 is DFQATT and CDR2 SNEGSKA (reference sequence). This CDR3 is 16 amino acids long. V shed 0 bases and J shed 2 bases, with 16 bases lying between them. CDR3 loop: CSARDFERSVQETQYF. The CDR3 DNA sequence: TGCAGTGCTAGAGATTTTGAGCGTAGCGTACAAGAGACCCAGTACTTC.

This chain joins TRBV7-2 and TRBJ2-3; no clear D. Per the germline V gene, CDR1 is SGHTA and CDR2 is FQGNSA. The V end lost 0 bases, the J end lost 4 bases, and 11 bases lay between the germline ends. This CDR3 has 15 residues. CDR3 coding DNA: TGTGCCAGCAGCTTAGCGCGCGTAATCTCAGATACGCAGTATTTT. Translation: CASSLARVISDTQYF.

This clonotype has just a few counts. V and J are TRBV6-1 and TRBJ2-4; 9 nucleotides match TRBD2. The ends lost 5 bases at V and 9 bases at J; junction bases unmatched: 11. CDR3 length: 15 amino acids. The germline gives CDR1 MNHNS, CDR2 SASEGT. CDR3: CASSLSGTSRGIQYF. In DNA form, the CDR3 reads TGTGCCAGCAGTTTATCCGGGACTAGCCGCGGCATTCAGTACTTC.

The table lists this clonotype with many counts. The chain is built from TRBV27 and TRBJ2-1; D may be TRBD2 (5 bases). Trimming took 8 bases from V and 6 from J, leaving 20 bases between them. Germline V lookup: CDR1 MNHEY, CDR2 SMNVEV (reference sequence). The CDR3 is 15 residues long. The CDR3 DNA sequence: TGTGCCAGCGCGGCCTTAGCGACACGGGGCAATGAGCAGTTCTTC. This encodes CASAALATRGNEQFF.

This clonotype was counted a few times. V gene TRBV6-2 or TRBV6-3 combines with J gene TRBJ1-2, with D maybe TRBD1 (6 bases). The germline gives CDR1 MNHEY, CDR2 SVGEGT. The CDR3 runs 13 residues. The ends were cut back, 6 bases at V and 4 bases at J, with 12 bases in the middle. CDR3 protein: CASSQGGTYGYTF. In nucleotides, the CDR3 is TGTGCCAGCAGCCAAGGGGGGACCTATGGCTACACCTTC.

The sample holds many counts of this clonotype. V is TRBV20-1 and J is TRBJ2-7; TRBD2 is a possible D gene (6 bases). The germline V and J ends were trimmed by 6 bases and 4 bases, with 22 bases remaining between them. CDR3 length: 15 residues. Looked up from germline, CDR1 is DFQATT and CDR2 is SNEGSKA (reference sequence). This CDR3 reads CSAIPPGVGEYEQYF. The CDR3 DNA reads as TGCAGTGCAATCCCCCCGGGAGTGGGCGAATACGAGCAGTACTTC.

The chain employs TRBV25-1 and TRBJ2-4; D is perhaps TRBD1 (8 bases). CDR3 length equals 13 residues. Deletions cut 4 bases from V and 8 bases from J, with 12 bases between. Germline V gives CDR1 MGHDK, CDR2 SYGVNS. In DNA form, the CDR3 reads TGTGCCAGCAGTGGAGCGGGACAGGACATTCAGTACTTC. Translating gives CASSGAGQDIQYF. The full variable domain, in which reference TRBV25-1 and TRBJ2-4 provide the parts outside the CDR3, is EADIYQTPRYLVIGTGKKITLECSQTMGHDKMYWYQQDPGMELHLIHYSYGVNSTEKGDLSSESTVSRIRTEHFPLTLESARPSHTSQYLCASSGAGQDIQYFGAGTRLSVL.

This clonotype was observed at least ten times. The chain is built from TRBV7-2 and TRBJ2-5, with TRBD2 identical over 9 bases. V gave up 0 bases and J gave up 7 bases; unmatched junction bases: 15. Per the germline V gene, CDR1 is SGHTA and CDR2 is FQGNSA. CDR3 length: 18 residues. In DNA, the CDR3 is TGTGCCAGCAGCTTAGCCCATAGCGGGAGAGGGGGCCAGGGGACCCAGTACTTC. Residues: CASSLAHSGRGGQGTQYF.

This chain joins TRBV4-3 and TRBJ2-1; 7 bases agree with TRBD2. The trim removed 0 bases at V and 4 bases at J, leaving 3 bases unmatched. This CDR3 has 15 residues. Germline V lookup: CDR1 LGHNA, CDR2 YSLEER. The CDR3: CASSQDTGRYNEQFF. The CDR3 nucleotides are TGCGCCAGCAGCCAAGATACCGGGAGGTACAATGAGCAGTTCTTC.